One and the same sample provided the 20 T cell receptor beta chains below, sequenced in a study of OX40 agonist ivuxolimab in advanced cancers. Assay: immunoSEQ multiplex PCR; the TCRdb copy retains only in-frame clones and omits some. The table shows 30,000 to 40,000 clones, with over 80% occurring only once. Specimen: CD4+ or CD8+ T cells sorted from blood, collected in a trial of the OX40 agonist ivuxolimab. These receptors came from an adult with an advanced solid tumor such as melanoma, head and neck, liver or kidney cancer.

The V gene is TRBV4-3, the J gene TRBJ2-7; a weak D match, TRBD1 (5 bases). Trimming took 0 bases from V and 4 from J, leaving 13 bases between them. The germline gives CDR1 LGHNA, CDR2 YSLEER. This CDR3 comprises 15 residues. The CDR3 is CASSQEAGRLYEQYF. The CDR3 nucleotides read TGCGCCAGCAGCCAAGAGGCAGGGCGTCTTTACGAGCAGTACTTC.

V gene TRBV7-9 combines with J gene TRBJ2-2; no clear D. The CDR3 contains 12 residues. Germline-derived CDR1 and CDR2 are SEHNR and FQNEAQ (reference sequence). Trimming took off 3 bases at V and 7 bases at J, with 6 bases between the two ends. CDR3 loop: CASSLWVGELFF. For the CDR3, the DNA is TGTGCCAGCAGCTTGTGGGTCGGGGAGCTGTTTTTT.

The chain links TRBV11-2 to TRBJ2-1, with 9 bases matching TRBD2. J lost 5 bases, V lost 5 bases, and 13 bases had no gene match. Germline-derived CDR1 and CDR2 are SGHAT and FQNNGV. This CDR3 region has 17 residues. CDR3 protein: CASSPGGLARGHNEQFF. DNA of the CDR3: TGTGCCAGCAGCCCAGGGGGACTAGCAAGGGGCCACAATGAGCAGTTCTTC. The variable domain in full, with the rest retrieved from reference TRBV11-2 and TRBJ2-1, is EAGVAQSPRYKIIEKRQSVAFWCNPISGHATLYWYQQILGQGPKLLIQFQNNGVVDDSQLPKDRFSAERLKGVDSTLKIQPAKLEDSAVYLCASSPGGLARGHNEQFFGPGTRLTVL.

Here the CDR3 DNA reads TGTGCCAGCACCAAGAGGGCTAGCGTAGCCGGGGAGCTGTTTTTT. Translated, it gives CASTKRASVAGELFF. The genes are TRBV13 and TRBJ2-2, with a tentative D call TRBD2 (6 bases). V was shortened by 7 bases and J by 6 bases, with 18 bases between the two germline ends. This CDR3 region has 15 residues. From germline, CDR1 is PRHDT and CDR2 FYEKMQ (reference sequence).

The chain joins TRBV6-5 to TRBJ2-7; D is possibly TRBD1 (5 bases). This CDR3 region has 13 residues. Germline V gene data show CDR1 as MNHEY and CDR2 as SVGAGI. V shed 8 bases and J shed 5 bases, with 16 bases lying between them. This CDR3 reads CASWGLSEHEQYF. CDR3 DNA sequence: TGTGCCAGCTGGGGCCTCTCGGAACACGAGCAGTACTTC.

This clone was seen just once. The chain carries TRBV18 and TRBJ1-1; 7 positions agree with TRBD1. This CDR3 region has 15 residues. In germline, CDR1 is KGHSH, CDR2 LQKENI. V was pared by 6 bases and J by 1 base, with 8 bases of the junction left unmatched. CDR3 sequence (DNA): TGTGCCAGCTCTCCCCCCGACAGGGCGAACACTGAAGCTTTCTTT. Its protein product is CASSPPDRANTEAFF. The full variable domain, completed using reference TRBV18 and TRBJ1-1, is NAGVMQNPRHLVRRRGQEARLRCSPMKGHSHVYWYRQLPEEGLKFMVYLQKENIIDESGMPKERFSAEFPKEGPSILRIQQVVRGDSAAYFCASSPPDRANTEAFFGQGTRLTVV.

For this clone: The junction differs from germline at one of its ends, possibly a read error. This sequence joins TRBV10-2 and TRBJ2-3, with 9 bases identical to TRBD2. Germline CDR1 is WSHSY and CDR2 is SAAADI. This CDR3 contains 12 residues. The DNA for the CDR3 is TGCGCCAGCAGTGAGTCTACTAGCGGGTGTTCCTTT. Translating it yields CASSESTSGCSF.

The chain joins TRBV9 to TRBJ2-3; tentatively, D is TRBD2 (5 bases). V lost 1 base and J 4 bases, leaving 13 bases between the germline ends. Looked up from germline, CDR1 is SGDLS and CDR2 is YYNGEE. The CDR3 is made up of 15 amino acids. The chain's CDR3 is CASSVNAGVPDTQYF. CDR3 nucleotides: TGTGCCAGCAGCGTAAATGCCGGGGTGCCAGATACGCAGTATTTT.

The chain couples TRBV4-3 to TRBJ2-3; possible D gene TRBD2, 7 bases. Trimming cost V 1 base and J 5 bases, with 16 bases left between them. Germline CDR1 LGHNA, CDR2 YSLEER. CDR3 length: 16 amino acids. In DNA form, the CDR3 reads TGCGCCAGCAGCCAAGTGGGGGGGGGCCTGGGAGATACGCAGTATTTT. Amino acid sequence: CASSQVGGGLGDTQYF.

V and J are TRBV6-4 and TRBJ2-6; a possible D gene is TRBD1 (6 bases). The CDR3 spans 15 residues. Trimming pared 5 bases from V and 3 bases from J, leaving 11 bases between. Germline CDR1 and CDR2: MRHNA and SNTAGT. The CDR3 DNA reads as TGTGCCAGCAGTCAGGGGAGCGATGGGGCCAACGTCCTGACTTTC. Protein sequence: CASSQGSDGANVLTF.

The chain uses TRBV27 and TRBJ2-1, with D unclear. The V and J ends lost 8 bases and 9 bases respectively, with 17 bases between them. The CDR3 is 13 residues long. Germline CDR1 MNHEY, CDR2 SMNVEV (reference sequence). CDR3 DNA sequence: TGTGCCAGCCGGGCCTCCGGGCGTGGTGAGCAGTTCTTC. This codes for CASRASGRGEQFF.

This sequence joins TRBV7-9 and TRBJ2-5; 9 positions match TRBD1. The end of the DNA is better explained by TRBJ2-7, so the J call may be wrong. This CDR3 has 14 amino acids. Per the germline V gene, CDR1 is SEHNR and CDR2 is FQNEAQ (reference sequence). CDR3 residues: CASRPGQGKNEQYF. CDR3 DNA: TGTGCCAGCAGGCCGGGACAGGGTAAAAACGAGCAGTACTTC.

In this sample, this clone turned up once. The chain has TRBV27 and TRBJ2-4; D could derive from TRBD1 or TRBD2 (5 bases each). This CDR3 is built from 13 residues. Germline CDR1 MNHEY, CDR2 SMNVEV (reference sequence). Trimming left V 2 bases short and J 7 bases short, with 9 bases between. CDR3 nucleotides: TGTGCCAGCAGTTTAAGCAGGGAGAACATTCAGTACTTC. Encoded protein: CASSLSRENIQYF.

This chain links TRBV5-4 with TRBJ1-1; D might be TRBD1 (5 bases). V gave up 4 bases and J gave up 0 bases, with 13 bases separating them. CDR1 SGHNT and CDR2 YYREEE come from the germline V gene (reference sequence). This CDR3 comprises 15 residues. CDR3: CASSRAGILNTEAFF. CDR3 DNA sequence: TGTGCCAGCAGCCGGGCAGGGATTCTGAACACTGAAGCTTTCTTT.

The rearrangement links TRBV4-1 to TRBJ2-3; D ambiguous. CDR1 and CDR2 (germline): MGHRA, YSYEKL. This CDR3 has 11 residues. Trimming removed 5 bases from V and 6 bases from J, with 6 bases in between. CDR3 in DNA: TGCGCCAGCAGCATAGAGGATACGCAGTATTTT. Translation: CASSIEDTQYF.

The chain carries TRBV7-8 and TRBJ2-1; D is undetermined. The CDR3 sequence is 13 residues long. Deletions cut 5 bases from V and 10 bases from J, with 15 bases between. CDR1 and CDR2 (germline): SGHVS, FQNEAQ. The CDR3 sequence is CASSPLTRTEQFF. The CDR3 DNA follows: TGTGCCAGCAGCCCCTTAACCCGGACCGAGCAGTTCTTC.

J is TRBJ2-7 and V is TRBV10-1, with 7 positions matching TRBD1. The CDR3 runs 16 residues. Germline V lookup: CDR1 WNHNN, CDR2 SYGVQD (reference sequence). V lost 5 bases to trimming and J lost 6 bases; unmatched junction nucleotides: 16. CDR3 in amino acids: CASSTTGVNSGSEQYF. The CDR3 DNA is TGCGCCAGCAGTACAACAGGGGTAAATTCGGGTAGCGAGCAGTACTTC.

The chain has TRBV27 and TRBJ2-1; D may be TRBD2 (6 bases). The CDR3 totals 13 residues. V was clipped by 8 bases and J by 6 bases, with 14 bases between them. The germline V gene encodes CDR1 MNHEY and CDR2 SMNVEV (reference sequence). The CDR3 is CASGAGTGNEQFF. CDR3 nucleotides: TGTGCCAGCGGAGCCGGGACTGGCAATGAGCAGTTCTTC.

The CDR3 DNA follows: TGTGCCAGCAGCCCTTTGGGCGGGAGAGCCAATGAGCAGTTCTTC. Translation: CASSPLGGRANEQFF. The chain employs TRBV7-7 and TRBJ2-1, with 7 bases identical to TRBD2. The germline V gene encodes CDR1 SSHAT and CDR2 FNYEAQ (reference sequence). The CDR3 spans 15 residues. With V trimmed by 5 bases and J by 6 bases, 10 bases remained unmatched.

The CDR3 DNA is TGTGCCAGCACCTGGGACAGGGGCTACGAGCAGTACTTC. It is translated as CASTWDRGYEQYF. The V gene is TRBV2, the J gene TRBJ2-7; 10 bases fit TRBD1. V lost 7 bases to trimming and J lost 3 bases; unmatched junction nucleotides: 3. Germline-derived CDR1 and CDR2 are SNHLY and FYNNEI. This CDR3 contains 13 residues.